These 26 T cell receptor beta chains came from one sample sequenced in a study of T cell responses to AZD1222 COVID-19 vaccine. The method was immunoSEQ multiplex PCR; TCRdb's version includes in-frame clones alone and lacks a portion of them. The profile shows roughly 130,000 clones, more than 80% of them singletons. This specimen was peripheral blood, taken 28 days after the second dose of the MenACWY control vaccine. The receptors were gathered from an adult who received the MenACWY meningococcal vaccine as a control.

The genes are TRBV27 and TRBJ1-2; the match to TRBD1 covers 9 bases. Germline assignment: CDR1 MNHEY and CDR2 SMNVEV (reference sequence). This CDR3 is 13 amino acids long. Germline trimming cut 6 bases from V and 3 bases from J; bases unmatched to any gene: 2. CDR3 DNA sequence: TGTGCCAGCAGGGACAGGGGCGACTATGGCTACACCTTC. As protein: CASRDRGDYGYTF.

V usage is TRBV28 and J usage is TRBJ1-2; 8 nucleotides line up with TRBD1. Germline values: CDR1 MDHEN, CDR2 SYDVKM. V lost 2 bases, J lost 2 bases, and 7 bases stayed unmatched. The CDR3 contains 16 residues. The CDR3 sequence is CASSLAAGGKNYGYTF. Here the CDR3 DNA reads TGTGCCAGCAGTTTAGCGGCAGGGGGCAAAAACTATGGCTACACCTTC.

This rearrangement joins TRBV28 to TRBJ1-2, with 7 positions matching TRBD1. Trimming took 2 bases from V and 8 from J; bases not matched to a gene: 11. Germline lookup yields CDR1 MDHEN and CDR2 SYDVKM. The CDR3 covers 15 residues. CDR3 amino acids: CASSLRGGTVSGYTF. The CDR3 bases are TGTGCCAGCAGTTTAAGGGGGGGGACAGTTAGCGGCTACACCTTC.

This clone was detected once. The chain employs TRBV19 and TRBJ2-1; D may correspond to TRBD1 or TRBD2 (5 bases each). CDR3 length: 13 amino acids. V was clipped by 10 bases and J by 10 bases, with 20 bases between them. Per germline, CDR1 LNHDA and CDR2 SQIVND (reference sequence). The DNA for the CDR3 is TGTGCCACCCGATTACTAGGAGCAGGGGAGCAGTTCTTC. It codes for CATRLLGAGEQFF.

The genes are TRBV7-2 and TRBJ2-2, with D perhaps matching TRBD2 (6 bases). In germline, CDR1 is SGHTA, CDR2 FQGNSA. The CDR3 is made up of 15 amino acids. V was clipped by 4 bases and J by 1 base, with 10 bases between them. The chain's CDR3 is CASSSSGLNTGELFF. As DNA, the CDR3 is TGTGCCAGCAGCTCAAGCGGGCTGAACACCGGGGAGCTGTTTTTT.

The genes are TRBV6-6 and TRBJ2-7; D may correspond to TRBD1 or TRBD2 (5 bases each). The V end was cut by 4 bases, the J end by 2 bases, with 9 bases between. This CDR3 comprises 13 residues. Per the germline V gene, CDR1 is MNHNY and CDR2 is SVGAGI (reference sequence). The DNA of the CDR3 is TGTGCCAGCAGTTCGTCGGGGCCCTACGAGCAGTACTTC. Encoded protein: CASSSSGPYEQYF.

This clone has only one observation. One junction end does not reproduce the germline sequence, and a read error may be involved. The rearrangement uses TRBV12-5 and TRBJ1-5; D ambiguous. CDR3 length: 14 residues. The V gene's germline CDR1 is LGHNT and CDR2 FRNRAP. In DNA, the CDR3 is TGTGCTAGTGCTTTGGCGAGGGTTAATCAGCCCCAGCATTTT. Translating it yields CASALARVNQPQHF. The full variable domain, rest sourced from reference TRBV12-5 and TRBJ1-5, is DARVTQTPRHKVTEMGQEVTMRCQPILGHNTVFWYRQTMMQGLELLAYFRNRAPLDDSGMPKDRFSAEMPDATLATLKIQPSEPRDSAVYFCASALARVNQPQHFGDGTRLSIL.

The chain links TRBV5-1 to TRBJ2-2; perhaps D is TRBD1 or TRBD2 (6 bases each). This CDR3 region has 16 residues. The V gene lost 2 bases and the J gene lost 0 bases, with 11 bases spanning the gap. Germline V CDR1 and CDR2: SGHRS, YFSETQ. CDR3 loop: CASSFVGGTNTGELFF. CDR3 sequence (DNA): TGCGCCAGCAGCTTTGTGGGGGGCACGAACACCGGGGAGCTGTTTTTT.

The chain has TRBV10-3 and TRBJ2-6; unclear D gene. The germline V gene has CDR1 ENHRY and CDR2 SYGVKD. The ends were cut back, 4 bases at V and 4 bases at J, with 14 bases in the middle. CDR3 length equals 16 residues. The CDR3 loop reads CAISGQHTLGANVLTF. CDR3 coding DNA: TGTGCCATCAGTGGCCAACACACCTTAGGGGCCAACGTCCTGACTTTC.

The table lists this clone with a few counts. One end of the junction does not line up with germline, which may come from a read error. The chain employs TRBV19 and TRBJ2-1; no definite D call. CDR1 is LNHDA and CDR2 is SQIVND in the germline V gene (reference sequence). CDR3 length equals 12 residues. Here the CDR3 DNA reads TGTGCCAGTAGCCAACAACACAAGGAGCAGTTCTTC. Amino acids: CASSQQHKEQFF.

Only one count was recorded for this clone. The rearrangement links TRBV9 to TRBJ2-7; possibly TRBD2 for D (6 bases). The CDR3 is made up of 14 amino acids. The germline V gene has CDR1 SGDLS and CDR2 YYNGEE. Trimming took off 4 bases at V and 4 bases at J, with 15 bases between the two ends. The CDR3 sequence: CASSRATSSYEQYF. In DNA form, the CDR3 reads TGTGCCAGCAGCCGCGCGACTAGTTCGTACGAGCAGTACTTC.

This sequence joins TRBV7-9 and TRBJ2-2; D is unresolved. This CDR3 is built from 13 residues. The germline CDR1 and CDR2 sequences are SEHNR and FQNEAQ (reference sequence). Trimming left V 1 base short and J 7 bases short, with 7 bases between. In DNA form, the CDR3 reads TGTGCCAGCAGCTTAGAGGTTGGCGGGGAGCTGTTTTTT. Residues: CASSLEVGGELFF.

This chain joins TRBV6-2 or TRBV6-3 and TRBJ1-4, with D possibly being TRBD1 (6 bases). The germline V gene encodes CDR1 MNHEY and CDR2 SVGEGT. The CDR3 loop spans 14 amino acids. The germline V and J ends were trimmed by 5 bases and 5 bases, with 12 bases remaining between them. This CDR3 reads CASSGDRPNEKLFF. DNA of the CDR3: TGTGCCAGCAGTGGCGACAGGCCGAATGAAAAACTGTTTTTT.

V gene TRBV5-1 combines with J gene TRBJ2-5; TRBD1 might be the D (6 bases). Looked up from germline, CDR1 is SGHRS and CDR2 is YFSETQ. CDR3 size: 15 residues. The germline V and J ends were trimmed by 0 bases and 5 bases, with 14 bases remaining between them. The CDR3 loop reads CASSLGQGWQETQYF. The CDR3 DNA reads TGCGCCAGCAGCTTGGGGCAGGGGTGGCAGGAGACCCAGTACTTC.

This clone was recorded only once. V and J are TRBV13 and TRBJ2-1; no reliable D call. CDR1 and CDR2 from the germline V gene are PRHDT and FYEKMQ (reference sequence). Trimming removed 0 bases from V and 6 bases from J, with 6 bases in between. This CDR3 comprises 13 residues. The CDR3 region has the DNA TGTGCCAGCAGCTTAGGAGCTGGCAATGAGCAGTTCTTC. Protein sequence: CASSLGAGNEQFF.

The chain couples TRBV28 to TRBJ2-3, with D perhaps matching TRBD1 or TRBD2 (5 bases each). Germline V gene sequence: CDR1 MDHEN, CDR2 SYDVKM. There are 15 residues in the CDR3. V was shortened by 5 bases and J by 3 bases, with 15 bases between the two germline ends. The CDR3 DNA reads as TGTGCCAGCAGTCCTCAGGGTGGCGGGACAGATACGCAGTATTTT. Its translation: CASSPQGGGTDTQYF.

The V and J genes are TRBV7-6 and TRBJ2-1, with 9 nucleotides matching TRBD2. The germline V gene has CDR1 SGHVS and CDR2 FNYEAQ. This CDR3 is built from 15 residues. J gave up 6 bases and V 3 bases, and 6 bases lay outside the gene matches. The CDR3 here is CASSFPGLASNEQFF. The CDR3, as DNA: TGTGCCAGCAGCTTTCCGGGACTAGCTTCCAATGAGCAGTTCTTC.

V gene TRBV5-1 combines with J gene TRBJ1-6; no definite D call. Germline V CDR1 and CDR2: SGHRS, YFSETQ. Trimming took 1 base from V and 2 from J, leaving 7 bases between them. The CDR3 runs 15 residues. The CDR3 coding sequence is TGCGCCAGCAGCTTGTACAGCCCCTATAATTCACCCCTCCACTTT. It yields the protein CASSLYSPYNSPLHF. Based on the CDR3 plus reference TRBV5-1 and TRBJ1-6, the full variable domain is KAGVTQTPRYLIKTRGQQVTLSCSPISGHRSVSWYQQTPGQGLQFLFEYFSETQRNKGNFPGRFSGRQFSNSRSEMNVSTLELGDSALYLCASSLYSPYNSPLHFGNGTRLTVT.

The rearrangement uses TRBV6-2 or TRBV6-3 and TRBJ1-1; tentatively, D is TRBD1 (6 bases). Germline V gene lookup returns CDR1 MNHEY and CDR2 SVGEGT. V lost 0 bases, J lost 1 base, and 18 bases lay in between. The CDR3 extends over 18 amino acids. CDR3 residues: CASSYSLTRGGENTEAFF. CDR3 coding DNA: TGTGCCAGCAGTTACTCCCTCACGAGGGGGGGGGAGAACACTGAAGCTTTCTTT.

J is TRBJ1-1 and V is TRBV2; no clear D gene. The CDR3 sequence is 15 residues long. Germline V gene data show CDR1 as SNHLY and CDR2 as FYNNEI. V dropped 2 bases and J dropped 1 base, with 11 bases sitting between them. The CDR3 reads CASSEQAGANTEAFF. The CDR3 DNA sequence: TGTGCCAGCAGTGAACAGGCCGGCGCGAACACTGAAGCTTTCTTT. The full variable domain, in which reference TRBV2 and TRBJ1-1 provide the parts outside the CDR3, is EPEVTQTPSHQVTQMGQEVILRCVPISNHLYFYWYRQILGQKVEFLVSFYNNEISEKSEIFDDQFSVERPDGSNFTLKIRSTKLEDSAMYFCASSEQAGANTEAFFGQGTRLTVV.

The rearrangement joins TRBV7-2 to TRBJ2-7; no clear D gene. CDR1 is SGHTA, CDR2 FQGNSA, per germline. With 5 bases removed from V and 3 bases from J, the gap between germline ends came to 8 bases. The CDR3 loop spans 12 amino acids. The CDR3, as DNA: TGTGCCAGCAGCCCATCCGTCTACGAGCAGTACTTC. Amino acid sequence: CASSPSVYEQYF.

This sequence joins TRBV5-1 and TRBJ1-4; the D is unclear. V gave up 4 bases and J gave up 8 bases, with 18 bases separating them. The length of the CDR3 is 15 residues. CDR1 is SGHRS, CDR2 YFSETQ, per germline. Here the CDR3 DNA reads TGCGCCAGCAGCCCCACCCCGGGCCCGCGCGAAAAACTGTTTTTT. Its protein product is CASSPTPGPREKLFF. The full variable domain, its missing parts supplied by reference TRBV5-1 and TRBJ1-4, is KAGVTQTPRYLIKTRGQQVTLSCSPISGHRSVSWYQQTPGQGLQFLFEYFSETQRNKGNFPGRFSGRQFSNSRSEMNVSTLELGDSALYLCASSPTPGPREKLFFGSGTQLSVL.

The chain couples TRBV5-1 to TRBJ1-5; D gene ambiguous. V lost 4 bases and J lost 4, with 12 bases in between. Germline CDR1 SGHRS, CDR2 YFSETQ. This CDR3 contains 14 residues. The DNA for the CDR3 is TGCGCCAGCAGCCCGGTAGCGGGAAATCAGCCCCAGCATTTT. Its protein product is CASSPVAGNQPQHF.

The CDR3 is CASSPENMGLVRYF. DNA for the CDR3: TGCGCCAGCAGCCCAGAGAATATGGGACTAGTTCGGTACTTC. The rearrangement uses TRBV5-1 and TRBJ2-7, with TRBD2 matching over 8 bases. This CDR3 has 14 amino acids. The V segment lost 4 bases and the J segment 12 bases; nucleotides outside the gene matches: 15. Germline V lookup: CDR1 SGHRS, CDR2 YFSETQ.

The chain is built from TRBV28 and TRBJ1-1; D gene uncertain. This CDR3 contains 14 residues. The V and J ends lost 4 bases and 1 base respectively, with 10 bases between them. Germline V lookup: CDR1 MDHEN, CDR2 SYDVKM. The DNA for the CDR3 is TGTGCCAGCAGTTCCCTCCGACAGAACACTGAAGCTTTCTTT. Its protein is CASSSLRQNTEAFF. Drawing the rest from reference TRBV28 and TRBJ1-1, the complete variable domain is DVKVTQSSRYLVKRTGEKVFLECVQDMDHENMFWYRQDPGLGLRLIYFSYDVKMKEKGDIPEGYSVSREKKERFSLILESASTNQTSMYLCASSSLRQNTEAFFGQGTRLTVV.

This clone was found once. The chain is built from TRBV19 and TRBJ2-3, with D unresolved. CDR3 length equals 13 residues. V lost 7 bases, J lost 1 base, and 9 bases lay in between. Germline V CDR1 and CDR2: LNHDA, SQIVND (reference sequence). CDR3 nucleotides: TGTGCCAGTACGATAAGGGGCACAGATACGCAGTATTTT. The encoded protein is CASTIRGTDTQYF.